The rows below give T cell receptor beta chains drawn from one sample of a study of T cell responses to AZD1222 COVID-19 vaccine. This table comes from immunoSEQ multiplex PCR, and its TCRdb copy is limited to in-frame clones, with some not included. The table has over 100,000 clones, approximately 91% seen once. The sequencing used peripheral blood, collected on day 0 of MenACWY control vaccination. These receptors originate from an adult in good health. Each CDR3 is given with its conserved first and last residue. D genes are given only for firm matches. Some rows have no size entry. The others give once, few or many, or a class for an expanded clone.

d_gene	abundance	v_gene	j_gene	CDR3aa	CDR3nt
TRBD1	NA	TRBV28	TRBJ2-3	CASSYGQGADTQYF	TGTGCCAGCAGCTACGGCCAGGGGGCAGATACGCAGTATTTT
TRBD1	NA	TRBV28	TRBJ1-2	CATESPAGDSSYGYTF	TGTGCCACCGAATCCCCCGCCGGGGACAGCTCCTATGGCTACACCTTC
TRBD2	NA	TRBV27	TRBJ2-1	CASRSYLLAGAVYEQFF	TGTGCCAGCCGTAGTTATCTCCTAGCGGGAGCGGTTTATGAGCAGTTCTTC
NA	once	TRBV28	TRBJ1-2	CASRGAGNYGYTF	TGTGCCAGCAGGGGGGCAGGAAACTATGGCTACACCTTC
NA	NA	TRBV14	TRBJ2-3	CASSQTEGRDTQYF	TGTGCCAGCAGCCAGACGGAAGGGCGGGATACGCAGTATTTT
NA	NA	TRBV11-2	TRBJ1-3	CASSPGTSTGNTIYF	TGTGCCAGCAGCCCCGGGACCTCGACTGGAAACACCATATATTTT
TRBD1	NA	TRBV2	TRBJ1-6	CASSRGTGDLIRGPLHF	TGTGCCAGCAGCAGGGGGACAGGGGACTTGATAAGGGGACCCCTCCACTTT
TRBD2	NA	TRBV3-1/TRBV3-2	TRBJ2-2	CASSQEASGRGGELFF	TGTGCCAGCAGCCAAGAGGCTAGCGGGAGAGGCGGGGAGCTGTTTTTT
NA	NA	TRBV10-1	TRBJ1-5	CASSEKRTPEGDQPQHF	TGCGCCAGCAGTGAGAAAAGGACCCCTGAGGGTGATCAGCCCCAGCATTTT
NA	NA	TRBV7-2	TRBJ2-2	CASSGSGTPNPGELFF	TGTGCCAGCAGCGGGTCCGGGACACCGAACCCCGGGGAGCTGTTTTTT
NA	few	TRBV7-3	TRBJ1-1	CASSWAENTEAFF	TGTGCCAGCAGCTGGGCAGAGAACACTGAAGCTTTCTTT
NA	NA	TRBV5-5	TRBJ2-7	CASSLPSSGYEQYF	TGTGCCAGCAGCTTGCCCAGTTCGGGCTACGAGCAGTACTTC
TRBD2	NA	TRBV10-3	TRBJ2-7	CAISVPAGDSYEQYF	TGTGCCATCAGTGTTCCCGCGGGGGACTCCTACGAGCAGTACTTC
NA	many	TRBV4-1	TRBJ1-5	CASSQAGVIGNQPQHF	TGCGCCAGCAGCCAAGCCGGGGTAATCGGCAATCAGCCCCAGCATTTT
NA	once	TRBV7-2	TRBJ2-7	CASSVVGYEQYF	TGTGCCAGCAGTGTAGTTGGGTACGAGCAGTACTTC
NA	NA	TRBV28	TRBJ2-5	CASSLGDRETQYF	TGTGCCAGCAGTTTAGGGGATAGGGAGACCCAGTACTTC
TRBD2	once	TRBV19	TRBJ2-7	CASSPGTSGSSYEQYF	TGTGCCAGTAGCCCGGGGACTAGCGGGAGTTCCTACGAGCAGTACTTC
NA	NA	TRBV10-1	TRBJ1-6	CASSARVNHNSPLHF	TGCGCCAGCAGTGCAAGGGTCAACCATAATTCACCCCTCCACTTT
NA	NA	TRBV30	TRBJ1-1	CAWSVTLESGGWNTEAFF	TGTGCCTGGAGTGTAACCCTGGAATCCGGGGGATGGAACACTGAAGCTTTCTTT
NA	NA	TRBV11-3	TRBJ2-2	CASSSRGTNTGELFF	TGTGCCAGCAGCTCTCGGGGGACGAACACCGGGGAGCTGTTTTTT
TRBD1	few	TRBV27	TRBJ2-7	CASSLPGQGIDEQYF	TGTGCCAGCAGTCTCCCGGGACAGGGGATCGACGAGCAGTACTTC
NA	NA	TRBV6-2/TRBV6-3	TRBJ1-1	CASSEPGRGLTGAFF	TGTGCCAGCAGCGAACCGGGCCGTGGGTTAACGGGAGCTTTCTTT
NA	NA	TRBV9	TRBJ2-1	CASSVAFEYSYNEQFF	TGTGCCAGCAGCGTAGCTTTTGAGTACTCCTACAATGAGCAGTTCTTC
NA	NA	TRBV11-1	TRBJ2-1	CASSLVDEQFF	TGTGCCAGCAGCTTAGTCGATGAGCAGTTCTTC
NA	NA	TRBV30	TRBJ2-7	CACGFYEQYF	TGTGCCTGCGGCTTCTACGAGCAGTACTTC
TRBD1	NA	TRBV2	TRBJ2-2	CASKGGQGNGELFF	TGTGCCAGCAAGGGAGGACAGGGCAACGGGGAGCTGTTTTTT
TRBD1	once	TRBV19	TRBJ1-5	CASSQRDRTNQPQHF	TGTGCCAGTAGTCAAAGGGACAGAACTAATCAGCCCCAGCATTTT
NA	NA	TRBV7-6	TRBJ2-5	CASSPRRSRGGFQETQYF	TGTGCCAGCAGCCCCCGTCGGAGTAGGGGGGGCTTTCAGGAGACCCAGTACTTC
NA	NA	TRBV9	TRBJ1-3	CASSVDSLGNTIYF	TGTGCCAGCAGCGTCGACAGTCTTGGAAACACCATATATTTT
TRBD1	once	TRBV4-3	TRBJ1-2	CASSQAYRGKRLDYGYTF	TGCGCCAGCAGCCAAGCTTACAGGGGTAAGCGTCTGGACTATGGCTACACCTTC
NA	NA	TRBV18	TRBJ2-2	CASSPRTRNGELFF	TGTGCCAGCTCACCAAGGACCCGGAACGGGGAGCTGTTTTTT
TRBD2	few	TRBV29-1	TRBJ2-5	CSVEDILAGGETQYF	TGCAGCGTTGAAGACATACTAGCGGGGGGAGAGACCCAGTACTTC
NA	NA	TRBV7-6	TRBJ2-1	CASSLGAGEQFF	TGTGCCAGCAGCTTAGGGGCTGGCGAGCAGTTCTTC
NA	once	TRBV27	TRBJ2-5	CASSPRDFETQYF	TGTGCCAGCAGTCCCCGGGACTTCGAGACCCAGTACTTC
NA	NA	TRBV12-3/TRBV12-4	TRBJ2-1	CASSSTGYNEQFF	TGTGCCAGCAGCTCGACCGGTTACAATGAGCAGTTCTTC
NA	NA	TRBV6-5	TRBJ1-5	CASRGLGGQPQHF	TGTGCCAGCAGGGGGTTGGGCGGTCAGCCCCAGCATTTT
NA	NA	TRBV6-2/TRBV6-3	TRBJ1-5	CASSWGLNQPQHF	TGTGCCAGCAGTTGGGGACTCAATCAGCCCCAGCATTTT
TRBD2	NA	TRBV5-6	TRBJ2-1	CASSFTSAEQFF	TGTGCCAGCAGCTTCACTAGCGCAGAGCAGTTCTTC
NA	NA	TRBV24-1	TRBJ2-7	CATSDPPGVEQYF	TGTGCCACCAGTGATCCTCCTGGGGTGGAGCAGTACTTC
TRBD1	NA	TRBV5-1	TRBJ2-7	CASSLDPGQGGEQYF	TGCGCCAGCAGCTTGGACCCGGGACAGGGGGGCGAGCAGTACTTC
TRBD2	NA	TRBV5-1	TRBJ2-1	CASSWGLLYNEQFF	TGCGCCAGCAGCTGGGGACTACTTTACAATGAGCAGTTCTTC
NA	NA	TRBV19	TRBJ1-1	CASSISGNTEAFF	TGTGCCAGTAGTATTTCAGGGAACACTGAAGCTTTCTTT
TRBD2	NA	TRBV6-5	TRBJ2-7	CASSYSGGGSYEQYF	TGTGCCAGCAGTTACTCGGGGGGGGGATCCTACGAGCAGTACTTC
NA	NA	TRBV5-1	TRBJ2-2	CASSLAVVGTGELFF	TGCGCCAGCAGCTTGGCCGTGGTGGGGACCGGGGAGCTGTTTTTT
NA	NA	TRBV9	TRBJ2-6	CASSRQGSGANVLTF	TGTGCCAGCAGCCGCCAGGGGTCAGGGGCCAACGTCCTGACTTTC
NA	few	TRBV11-2	TRBJ1-2	CASSRQDAYGYTF	TGTGCCAGCAGCCGCCAGGACGCCTATGGCTACACCTTC
NA	NA	TRBV11-2	TRBJ1-2	CASSPERSLAYGYTF	TGTGCCAGCAGCCCCGAACGGAGCTTAGCCTATGGCTACACCTTC
NA	NA	TRBV11-1	TRBJ1-4	CASSANQATNEKLFF	TGTGCCAGCAGCGCCAACCAGGCAACTAATGAAAAACTGTTTTTT